This is a list of T cell receptor beta chains from one sample in a study of cytomegalovirus exposure and HLA in healthy donors. The data were produced by immunoSEQ multiplex PCR, yet TCRdb's version contains in-frame clones alone and is incomplete. The sample has 86,000 or so clones, 90% to 96% seen once. Sequencing was done on a sample of PBMCs. The source is a man aged 18 to 29 in good health and CMV-seropositive. The CDR3 runs from the conserved cysteine through the conserved F or W. The D gene is left open where the match is weak. The size of a clone is reported for some rows only, either as once, few or many, or as a class for expanded clones.

clone_size	d_call	v_call	j_call	cdr3_nt	cdr3_aa
-	TRBD1	TRBV6-4	TRBJ1-2	TGTGCCAGCAGTGACTCCCGGGAAGGGGGCTTCGGCTACACCTTC	CASSDSREGGFGYTF
-	TRBD1	TRBV19	TRBJ2-2	TGTGCCAGTAGCTTGGACAGGGATACCGGGGAGCTGTTTTTT	CASSLDRDTGELFF
-	-	TRBV5-1	TRBJ1-3	TGCGCCAGCAGCTTGCTTCTCGGGGGATCTGGAAACACCATATATTTT	CASSLLLGGSGNTIYF
once	TRBD1	TRBV6-1	TRBJ1-1	TGTGCCAGCAGGGACAGGGGTATGGGTGAAGCTTTCTTT	CASRDRGMGEAFF
-	-	TRBV28	TRBJ2-5	TGTGCCAGCAGTTCCTTCGGACTACCCCTCCAAGAGACCCAGTACTTC	CASSSFGLPLQETQYF
-	-	TRBV5-1	TRBJ2-1	TGCGCCAGCAGCTTCGAAGGCGGGGACAATGAGCAGTTCTTC	CASSFEGGDNEQFF
once	-	TRBV7-6	TRBJ1-3	TGTGCCAGCAGCTTAGAAACAGGAGGAAACACCATATATTTT	CASSLETGGNTIYF
-	TRBD1	TRBV7-6	TRBJ1-2	TGTGCCAGCAGCTCCACGACAGGGGGAGGCTACACCTTC	CASSSTTGGGYTF
-	-	TRBV11-2	TRBJ2-2	TGTGCCAGCAGCCTTTACCCGGGATTTGAGACGACCGGGGAGCTGTTTTTT	CASSLYPGFETTGELFF
-	-	TRBV2	TRBJ2-1	TGTGCCACCACCGGAGACTTGGGTGGAAATGAGCAGTTCTTC	CATTGDLGGNEQFF
-	-	TRBV2	TRBJ1-1	TGTGCCAGCGTAGTCCCCAGGCCCGGAGCTTTCTTT	CASVVPRPGAFF
-	TRBD1	TRBV19	TRBJ2-5	TGTGCCAGTAAAGGGGGACAGGGCCCCCAAGAGACCCAGTACTTC	CASKGGQGPQETQYF
-	TRBD1	TRBV6-5	TRBJ1-1	TGTGCCAGCAGCCGGACAGGGAGTGAAGCTTTCTTT	CASSRTGSEAFF
-	TRBD2	TRBV5-1	TRBJ2-3	TGCGCCAGCAGCTTGGCCGGGGGGACCCTGAGCACAGATACGCAGTATTTT	CASSLAGGTLSTDTQYF
-	-	TRBV5-1	TRBJ2-1	TGCGCCAGCAGCTTGGGAGGGTCTCCGCGGGGCAATGAGCAGTTCTTC	CASSLGGSPRGNEQFF
-	-	TRBV7-8	TRBJ1-5	TGTGCCAGCAGCTTAGTCAGATACAATCAGCCCCAGCATTTT	CASSLVRYNQPQHF
-	-	TRBV6-5	TRBJ1-2	TGTGCCAGCAGCAACCTGGGGGGGGCCTATGGCTACACCTTC	CASSNLGGAYGYTF
-	TRBD1	TRBV7-9	TRBJ1-1	TGTGCCAGCAGCTTCCGGACAGGGTGGGGAGCTTTCTTT	CASSFRTGWGAFF
-	TRBD1	TRBV13	TRBJ1-2	TGTGCCAGCAGCGCCGGGACAGGGGGCTTTTCTGGCTACACCTTC	CASSAGTGGFSGYTF
-	-	TRBV28	TRBJ1-4	TGTGCCAGCAGTTTATCCCAGGGAATCCTAGAAAAACTGTTTTTT	CASSLSQGILEKLFF
-	-	TRBV7-6	TRBJ1-3	TGTGCCAGCAGCTTAGGATGGGAGGGGACCTCCTCTGGAAACACCATATATTTT	CASSLGWEGTSSGNTIYF
-	TRBD2	TRBV27	TRBJ2-5	TGTGCCAGCAGTTTTTTTGGGACTAGCGGGCACCAAGAGACCCAGTACTTC	CASSFFGTSGHQETQYF
once	TRBD1	TRBV30	TRBJ2-2	TGTGCCTCGACAGGGATGACGGCCGGGGAGCTGTTTTTT	CASTGMTAGELFF
-	TRBD1	TRBV4-1	TRBJ1-4	TGCGCCAGCAGCCGACCGGGACAGGGGGGCAGAGAAAAACTGTTTTTT	CASSRPGQGGREKLFF
-	-	TRBV4-2	TRBJ2-6	TGTGCCAGCAGCCCTGACAGCTCTGGGGCCAACGTCCTGACTTTC	CASSPDSSGANVLTF
-	-	TRBV2	TRBJ1-4	TGTGCCAGCAGTGCCCAGGGATTGGGTGAAAAACTGTTTTTT	CASSAQGLGEKLFF
-	-	TRBV6-6	TRBJ2-5	TGTGCCAGCAGGGATGGGTCGGGGCAAGAGACCCAGTACTTC	CASRDGSGQETQYF
-	TRBD1	TRBV5-1	TRBJ2-7	TGCGCCAGCAGCCAACCGGGACAGGCGACATCCTACGAGCAGTACTTC	CASSQPGQATSYEQYF
once	-	TRBV19	TRBJ2-6	TGTGCCAGTAGTATCCTCTCGGACTTTCGCGCCTCTGGGGCCAACGTCCTGACTTTC	CASSILSDFRASGANVLTF
-	TRBD1	TRBV6-6	TRBJ1-1	TGTGCCAGCAGTAAACGACAGGGGGCTGGGGTCACTGAAGCTTTCTTT	CASSKRQGAGVTEAFF
-	-	TRBV7-9	TRBJ1-1	TGTGCCAGCAGCTTGTCCGGGGGGAACACTGAAGCTTTCTTT	CASSLSGGNTEAFF
-	-	TRBV30	TRBJ2-5	TGTGCCTGGTCCGGAGGGGGCGCAGAGACCCAGTACTTC	CAWSGGGAETQYF
-	TRBD1	TRBV28	TRBJ1-1	TGTGCCAGCAGGTTCCCCCTCGGGGACAGGGGGCGCTTAACTGAAGCTTTCTTT	CASRFPLGDRGRLTEAFF
-	TRBD2	TRBV10-1	TRBJ2-2	TGCGCCAGCGGGACTAGCACCACCGGGGAGCTGTTTTTT	CASGTSTTGELFF
-	TRBD1	TRBV4-2	TRBJ2-5	TGTGCCAGCAGCCACCTCGGACAGGGGGGCGCGTTGGAGACCCAGTACTTC	CASSHLGQGGALETQYF
-	-	TRBV18	TRBJ2-7	TGTGCCAGCTCACCACAGGGGGTTTCCTACGAGCAGTACTTC	CASSPQGVSYEQYF